This T cell receptor beta chain was sequenced during a study of T cell changes during pregnancy in multiple sclerosis. The V and J ends lost 0 bases and 2 bases respectively, with 7 bases between them. Germline-derived CDR1 and CDR2 are SEHNR and FQNEAQ (reference sequence). The CDR3 has 14 amino acids. The data were produced by immunoSEQ multiplex PCR, yet TCRdb's version contains in-frame clones alone and is incomplete. The repertoire includes about 69,000 clones, under 95% of them detected once, and approximately 1.5% sits in the top ten. The V call is TRBV7-9, the J call TRBJ1-2; D might be TRBD1 (5 bases). This clonotype originated in a female donor with multiple sclerosis, enrolled in a pregnancy study. The sequencing used peripheral blood, collected in the third trimester of pregnancy. CDR3: CASSLASGNYGYTF. The CDR3 DNA is TGTGCCAGCAGCTTAGCGTCAGGGAACTATGGCTACACCTTC.